This T cell receptor (beta chain) was identified in a study of beta chain features in type 1 diabetes. From germline, CDR1 is SQVTM and CDR2 ANQGSEA. The CDR3 runs to 13 residues. V lost 4 bases, J lost 0 bases, and 10 bases lay in between. Every bit of the isolated RNA underwent reverse transcription, so sequencing read expressed TCRB transcripts. Sequenced by immunoSEQ multiplex PCR; TCRdb stores in-frame clones only, minus some. The sample has hundreds of thousands of clones, about 70% seen once. This clonotype originated in a man aged 25 to 40 in good health. V is TRBV29-1 and J is TRBJ2-7, with D perhaps matching TRBD1 (6 bases). The sample was naive CD4+ T cells from blood. The CDR3, as DNA: TGCAGCGTTGGGACAGACGGCTCCTACGAGCAGTACTTC. Translated, it gives CSVGTDGSYEQYF.